The 32 T cell receptor beta chains presented below share a single source sample, sequenced in a study of blood T cell repertoires in COVID-19. The data were produced by immunoSEQ multiplex PCR, yet TCRdb's version contains in-frame clones alone and is incomplete. Among about 88,000 clones listed, roughly nine tenths were seen once. Specimen: peripheral blood. These receptors were collected from a man in his sixties with acute or convalescent COVID-19.

As regards this clone: Other DNA variants within this sample encode the same CDR3. The gene calls are TRBV7-6 and TRBJ1-1, with no clear D. In germline, CDR1 is SGHVS, CDR2 FNYEAQ. The CDR3 loop spans 14 amino acids. V shed 1 base and J shed 4 bases, with 10 bases lying between them. DNA for the CDR3: TGTGCCAGCAGCTTAGGAGGACGGGGCACTGAAGCTTTCTTT. This encodes CASSLGGRGTEAFF.

The chain combines TRBV2 with TRBJ1-3; TRBD1 matches at 9 bases. The length of the CDR3 is 15 residues. Trimming took 3 bases from V and 4 from J; bases not matched to a gene: 4. Germline loops: CDR1 SNHLY, CDR2 FYNNEI. CDR3 coding DNA: TGTGCCAGCAGTGATAGGACAGGGGACGGAAACACCATATATTTT. Encoded protein: CASSDRTGDGNTIYF.

The V gene is TRBV28, the J gene TRBJ2-7, with D perhaps TRBD2 (6 bases). V lost 5 bases and J lost 3, with 11 bases in between. Germline-derived CDR1 and CDR2 are MDHEN and SYDVKM. The CDR3 spans 13 residues. CDR3 in amino acids: CASSGRGLYEQYF. The CDR3 DNA sequence: TGTGCCAGCAGTGGGCGGGGCCTCTACGAGCAGTACTTC.

This clone has a single count. This chain connects TRBV29-1 to TRBJ2-5, with D perhaps matching TRBD2 (5 bases). Trimming left V 6 bases short and J 1 base short, with 12 bases between. CDR3 size: 13 residues. The germline CDR1 and CDR2 sequences are SQVTM and ANQGSEA. The DNA of the CDR3 is TGCAGCGTAGGACTGAATTTCCAAGAGACCCAGTACTTC. Its protein is CSVGLNFQETQYF.

The V call is TRBV29-1, the J call TRBJ2-3; the match to TRBD2 covers 7 bases. From germline, CDR1 is SQVTM and CDR2 ANQGSEA. V was pared by 4 bases and J by 7 bases, with 8 bases of the junction left unmatched. CDR3 size: 13 residues. The DNA for the CDR3 is TGCAGCGTTGGAGGACTAGATTCGTATACGCAGTATTTT. Residues: CSVGGLDSYTQYF.

In this sample, this clone turned up a few times. The rearrangement uses TRBV7-2 and TRBJ2-7; tentative D call: TRBD1 (5 bases). In germline, CDR1 is SGHTA, CDR2 FQGNSA. There are 14 residues in the CDR3. The germline V and J ends were trimmed by 0 bases and 3 bases, with 9 bases remaining between them. CDR3 amino acids: CASSLAFQGYEQYF. CDR3 in DNA: TGTGCCAGCAGCTTAGCGTTTCAGGGCTACGAGCAGTACTTC.

The chain is built from TRBV7-6 and TRBJ2-5; maybe TRBD2 (5 bases). The CDR3 is 16 residues long. Germline-derived CDR1 and CDR2 are SGHVS and FNYEAQ. V lost 1 base to trimming and J lost 2 bases, with 14 bases between them. This CDR3 reads CASSLVASTEQETQYF. In nucleotides, the CDR3 is TGTGCCAGCAGCTTAGTAGCTAGCACCGAGCAAGAGACCCAGTACTTC.

The CDR3 reads CASSLGLRAYEQYF. The CDR3 region has the DNA TGTGCCAGCAGTTTGGGCCTGCGGGCCTACGAGCAGTACTTC. The gene calls are TRBV27 and TRBJ2-7; D may be TRBD2 (5 bases). From germline, CDR1 is MNHEY and CDR2 SMNVEV (reference sequence). This CDR3 is built from 14 residues. V lost 3 bases and J lost 2, with 11 bases in between.

This chain connects TRBV7-2 to TRBJ2-1; 8 nucleotides line up with TRBD2. This CDR3 is built from 16 residues. V dropped 0 bases and J dropped 4; count of bases not matched to a gene: 5. CDR1 and CDR2 (germline): SGHTA, FQGNSA. The CDR3 protein is CASSLAGLGRYNEQFF. CDR3 coding DNA: TGTGCCAGCAGCTTAGCGGGACTAGGCCGGTACAATGAGCAGTTCTTC. Together with reference TRBV7-2 and TRBJ2-1, the CDR3 gives the full variable domain: GAGVSQSPSNKVTEKGKDVELRCDPISGHTALYWYRQSLGQGLEFLIYFQGNSAPDKSGLPSDRFSAERTGGSVSTLTIQRTQQEDSAVYLCASSLAGLGRYNEQFFGPGTRLTVL.

This chain connects TRBV10-3 to TRBJ1-6, with D possibly TRBD1 on 6 matching bases. The length of the CDR3 is 14 residues. Per the germline V gene, CDR1 is ENHRY and CDR2 is SYGVKD. V lost 5 bases, J lost 7 bases, and 12 bases lay in between. The CDR3 coding sequence is TGTGCCATCAGTCAGGGGCAGCGAAATTCACCCCTCCACTTT. It yields the protein CAISQGQRNSPLHF.

This clone has just one count. The chain combines TRBV5-1 with TRBJ1-4; 9 bases line up with TRBD1. Germline CDR1 SGHRS, CDR2 YFSETQ. J gave up 8 bases and V 0 bases, and 5 bases lay outside the gene matches. The CDR3 contains 15 residues. In nucleotides, the CDR3 is TGCGCCAGCAGCTTGGCCTTTGGACAGGGGGAAAAACTGTTTTTT. Its translation: CASSLAFGQGEKLFF.

This CDR3 is CASSPREGSYNEQFF. As DNA, the CDR3 is TGTGCCAGCAGCCCCCGGGAGGGCTCCTACAATGAGCAGTTCTTC. The rearrangement links TRBV6-6 to TRBJ2-1; 8 bases map to TRBD2. CDR1 is MNHNY and CDR2 is SVGAGI in the germline V gene (reference sequence). The CDR3 sequence is 15 residues long. The junction had 4 bases not matched to a gene; V was cut back by 6 bases and J by 0 bases.

A single count supports this clone. The V gene is TRBV14, the J gene TRBJ2-1, with TRBD2 identical over 7 bases. The CDR3 consists of 13 residues. Germline CDR1 SGHDN, CDR2 FVKESK. V gave up 0 bases and J gave up 15 bases; unmatched junction bases: 8. In DNA, the CDR3 is TGTGCCAGCAGCCAAGATGATGGGGGAGGGTGGTTCTTC. This codes for CASSQDDGGGWFF.

This rearrangement joins TRBV6-1 to TRBJ2-7; D may be TRBD1 (6 bases). Trimming took 2 bases from V and 2 from J, leaving 10 bases between them. Per the germline V gene, CDR1 is MNHNS and CDR2 is SASEGT. This CDR3 has 14 residues. The CDR3 loop reads CASSERQDPYEQYF. Written as DNA, the CDR3 is TGTGCCAGCAGTGAAAGACAGGACCCCTACGAGCAGTACTTC.

This clone was seen once. In DNA, the CDR3 is TGTGCCAGCAGCCGAGGCCAAGAGACCCAGTACTTC. Translated: CASSRGQETQYF. The genes are TRBV7-2 and TRBJ2-5; D is undetermined. Germline V gives CDR1 SGHTA, CDR2 FQGNSA. V was pared by 5 bases and J by 1 base, with 5 bases between. CDR3 size: 12 residues.

This chain connects TRBV6-6 to TRBJ1-4; possibly TRBD1 for D (5 bases). CDR3 length: 14 amino acids. CDR1 is MNHNY and CDR2 is SVGAGI in the germline V gene (reference sequence). V was clipped by 4 bases and J by 0 bases, with 6 bases between them. The CDR3 sequence: CASSWTPTNEKLFF. Written as DNA, the CDR3 is TGTGCCAGCAGTTGGACACCAACTAATGAAAAACTGTTTTTT.

J is TRBJ2-2 and V is TRBV10-3, with 9 nucleotides matching TRBD2. Germline CDR1 and CDR2: ENHRY and SYGVKD. CDR3 length: 17 amino acids. Trimming removed 2 bases from V and 7 bases from J; junction bases left unmatched: 11. CDR3 protein: CAISEAASGTPGGELFF. CDR3 DNA: TGTGCCATCAGTGAGGCAGCTAGCGGGACCCCCGGCGGGGAGCTGTTTTTT.

The rearrangement links TRBV24-1 to TRBJ2-1, with D tentatively TRBD1 (6 bases). Between the trimmed V and J ends, which lost 5 bases and 8 bases, there was a span of 12 bases. Germline values: CDR1 KGHDR, CDR2 SFDVKD. CDR3 size: 13 residues. Written as DNA, the CDR3 is TGTGCCACCAGTGGGACAGATCTCCATGAGCAGTTCTTC. Translation gives CATSGTDLHEQFF.

The rearrangement joins TRBV10-3 to TRBJ2-3; D is possibly TRBD2 (6 bases). The CDR3 has 12 residues. Germline lookup yields CDR1 ENHRY and CDR2 SYGVKD. Trimming took 10 bases from V and 2 from J, leaving 10 bases between them. Here the CDR3 reads CATGRATDTQYF. The CDR3 DNA follows: TGTGCCACCGGGAGAGCCACAGATACGCAGTATTTT.

This chain joins TRBV5-4 and TRBJ2-3; TRBD2 agrees at 12 bases. Losses at the gene ends were 5 bases for V and 6 bases for J; bases not matched to a gene: 7. Looked up from germline, CDR1 is SGHNT and CDR2 is YYREEE (reference sequence). This CDR3 contains 15 residues. The CDR3 loop reads CASSSSGRGVDTQYF. CDR3 bases: TGTGCCAGCAGTTCTAGCGGGAGGGGGGTCGATACGCAGTATTTT.

The CDR3 sequence: CASTESQGFWTEAFF. Written as DNA, the CDR3 is TGTGCCAGTACGGAGAGTCAGGGCTTCTGGACTGAAGCTTTCTTT. The chain carries TRBV19 and TRBJ1-1; possibly TRBD1 for D (5 bases). The CDR3 has 15 amino acids. Trimming left V 7 bases short and J 5 bases short, with 20 bases between. Germline V gene lookup returns CDR1 LNHDA and CDR2 SQIVND (reference sequence).

The rearrangement joins TRBV11-2 to TRBJ2-7; 9 positions match TRBD1. The CDR3 has 16 residues. Germline V gives CDR1 SGHAT, CDR2 FQNNGV. Trimming removed 5 bases from V and 2 bases from J; junction bases left unmatched: 10. CDR3 sequence (DNA): TGTGCCAGCAGCATTTCGACAGGGGGGGCCACCTACGAGCAGTACTTC. Its protein product is CASSISTGGATYEQYF.

This sequence joins TRBV5-4 and TRBJ1-6, with D possibly being TRBD1 (5 bases). V was trimmed by 0 bases and J by 8 bases, leaving 15 bases between them. Germline CDR1 reads SGHNT; CDR2 reads YYREEE (reference sequence). The CDR3 contains 16 residues. CDR3 region: CASSLGMGLSDSPLHF. The CDR3 region has the DNA TGTGCCAGCAGCTTGGGGATGGGGCTATCAGATTCACCCCTCCACTTT.

The chain is built from TRBV5-6 and TRBJ2-2; D might be TRBD2 (7 bases). CDR1 and CDR2 (germline): SGHDT, YYEEEE. The ends were cut back, 0 bases at V and 2 bases at J, with 8 bases in the middle. The CDR3 contains 15 residues. CDR3 sequence (DNA): TGTGCCAGCAGCTTGGGCGGGGGCAACACCGGGGAGCTGTTTTTT. Its protein is CASSLGGGNTGELFF.

This chain links TRBV27 with TRBJ1-5; D remains ambiguous. The CDR3 has 15 residues. In germline, CDR1 is MNHEY, CDR2 SMNVEV (reference sequence). The V end lost 4 bases, the J end lost 1 base, and 11 bases lay between the germline ends. The CDR3 region has the DNA TGTGCCAGCAGTTCCTTCGCGGAGAGCAATCAGCCCCAGCATTTT. Its translation: CASSSFAESNQPQHF.

In DNA form, the CDR3 reads TGTGCCAGCTCACCAGTCCTAGGGACAGGGGGCAATGAGCAGTTCTTC. Amino acid sequence: CASSPVLGTGGNEQFF. The genes are TRBV18 and TRBJ2-1; TRBD1 matches at 11 bases. With 2 bases clipped from V and 6 bases from J, the junction kept 6 bases outside the gene matches. Germline CDR1 KGHSH, CDR2 LQKENI. This CDR3 is 16 amino acids long.

This clone has just one count. The chain links TRBV10-2 to TRBJ1-2, with D tentatively TRBD1 (6 bases). Trimming cost V 8 bases and J 4 bases, with 11 bases left between them. Germline V lookup: CDR1 WSHSY, CDR2 SAAADI. The CDR3 consists of 12 residues. In nucleotides, the CDR3 is TGCGCCAGCGGCGGACAGTTCTATGGCTACACCTTC. Protein product: CASGGQFYGYTF.

The J gene is TRBJ2-1, the V gene TRBV5-4; possibly TRBD2 for D (6 bases). The V end was cut by 7 bases, the J end by 6 bases, with 23 bases between. Germline V lookup: CDR1 SGHNT, CDR2 YYREEE (reference sequence). This CDR3 contains 16 residues. The CDR3 protein is CASAAGSVRVSNEQFF. The DNA for the CDR3 is TGTGCCAGCGCCGCCGGGAGCGTGAGGGTAAGCAATGAGCAGTTCTTC. Full variable domain (missing parts from reference TRBV5-4 and TRBJ2-1): ETGVTQSPTHLIKTRGQQVTLRCSSQSGHNTVSWYQQALGQGPQFIFQYYREEENGRGNFPPRFSGLQFPNYSSELNVNALELDDSALYLCASAAGSVRVSNEQFFGPGTRLTVL.

V is TRBV30 and J is TRBJ2-7, with TRBD1 matching over 7 bases. Germline loops: CDR1 GTSNPN, CDR2 SVGIG (reference sequence). Trimming at V came to 1 base and at J to 7 bases, leaving 10 bases not matched to a gene. The CDR3 length is 14 residues. The DNA of the CDR3 is TGTGCCTGGAGTGGTCCACAGGGGCCCTGGGAGCAGTACTTC. This sequence encodes CAWSGPQGPWEQYF.

V usage is TRBV27 and J usage is TRBJ1-5; 9 nucleotides agree with TRBD1. The V segment lost 4 bases and the J segment 3 bases; nucleotides outside the gene matches: 7. This CDR3 comprises 16 residues. Per the germline V gene, CDR1 is MNHEY and CDR2 is SMNVEV (reference sequence). CDR3 loop: CASSSGTGSINQPQHF. CDR3 nucleotides: TGTGCCAGCAGTTCCGGGACAGGGAGCATCAATCAGCCCCAGCATTTT.

The V and J genes are TRBV3-1 (or the pseudogene TRBV3-2) and TRBJ1-1; D gene ambiguous. Trimming pared 5 bases from V and 1 base from J, leaving 8 bases between. Germline loops: CDR1 LGHDT, CDR2 YNNKEL (reference sequence). The CDR3 sequence is 13 residues long. The CDR3 bases are TGTGCCAGCAGCTCAACAGCGAACACTGAAGCTTTCTTT. Translation gives CASSSTANTEAFF.

The rearrangement links TRBV19 to TRBJ2-7, with 7 bases identical to TRBD2. V shed 6 bases and J 5 bases; nucleotides not matched to a gene: 7. This CDR3 has 13 amino acids. Germline V gives CDR1 LNHDA, CDR2 SQIVND (reference sequence). The CDR3 sequence: CASSPLASHEQYF. CDR3 DNA sequence: TGTGCCAGTAGCCCACTAGCGTCTCACGAGCAGTACTTC.